The T cell receptor beta chain under discussion was sequenced for a study of neurological immune-mediated disorders. The CDR3 extends over 14 amino acids. CDR1 and CDR2 from the germline V gene are LGHDT and YNNKEL (reference sequence). V lost 10 bases and J lost 6, with 18 bases in between. From the 5' RACE reads, TCRdb called clonotypes with MiXCR, one entry per CDR3 protein. The table lists around 16,000 distinct CDR3 sequences, approximately 8.8% of them singletons. Sorted libraries were derived from 800,000 to 1,000,000 CD4+ or CD8+ T cells. This clonotype has a single count. Source material: CD8+ T cells from blood. The TCR originated in a man in his fifties in good health. The chain couples TRBV3-1 to TRBJ2-2; TRBD2 might be the D (6 bases). DNA for the CDR3: TGTGCCACCGAGGGACTCGAGACACCCGGGGAGCTGTTTTTT. Its translation is CATEGLETPGELFF.